A single sample gave rise to the 25 T cell receptor beta chains below, sequenced in a study of regulatory T cells in long-lasting Graves disease. Time point described: newly diagnosed GD, antithyroid drugs for less than 3 months. With RNA extracted from PBMCs as input, the TCR library was made. The TCR beta library used iRepertoire HTBI primers with Arm-PCR amplification of CDR3. TCRdb re-derived calls from the multiplex PCR reads in MiXCR, one entry per CDR3 protein. The sample holds roughly 560,000 distinct CDR3 sequences, about 11% seen once. This sample was shared with a second study, whose subject was T cells in Graves' hyperthyroidism and ophthalmopathy.

The sequenced sample was peripheral blood mononuclear cells (PBMCs), obtained at new diagnosis, from a patient treated with antithyroid drugs. The receptors were sampled from a woman between 25 and 40 years old with Graves disease.

This clonotype was seen many times. This rearrangement joins TRBV15 to TRBJ2-2; 7 nucleotides line up with TRBD1. Germline trimming cut 3 bases from V and 9 bases from J; bases unmatched to any gene: 10. Germline values: CDR1 LNHNV, CDR2 YYDKDF (reference sequence). The CDR3 covers 15 residues. For the CDR3, the DNA is TGTGCCACCAGCAGCCGAACAGGGGATTTCAGGGAGCTGTTTTTT. Translated: CATSSRTGDFRELFF.

This clonotype was seen ten or more times. V is TRBV28 and J is TRBJ1-2; maybe TRBD1 (5 bases). In germline, CDR1 is MDHEN, CDR2 SYDVKM. CDR3 length: 12 residues. Between the trimmed V and J ends, which lost 6 bases and 5 bases, there was a span of 10 bases. The CDR3 here is CASRPGGYGYTF. CDR3 sequence (DNA): TGTGCCAGCAGGCCCGGGGGATATGGCTACACCTTC.

This clonotype was seen many times. The chain combines TRBV2 with TRBJ2-1; D is uncertain. The germline V gene has CDR1 SNHLY and CDR2 FYNNEI. Trimming pared 4 bases from V and 8 bases from J, leaving 15 bases between. There are 14 residues in the CDR3. DNA for the CDR3: TGTGCCAGCAGTGCGTGGGTTAATCGTCATGAGCAGTTCTTC. Amino acids: CASSAWVNRHEQFF.

This clonotype was counted ten times or more. As DNA, the CDR3 is TGCAGCGTAAGCCACGGTAGAGTCTACGAGCAGTACTTC. Protein product: CSVSHGRVYEQYF. This chain uses TRBV29-1 with TRBJ2-7; no firm D call. V was clipped by 6 bases and J by 3 bases, with 15 bases between them. The CDR3 runs 13 residues. Germline V gene lookup returns CDR1 SQVTM and CDR2 ANQGSEA.

This clonotype has a handful of counts. The V gene is TRBV5-1, the J gene TRBJ2-2, with D perhaps matching TRBD2 (5 bases). The CDR3 covers 17 residues. Germline V gene sequence: CDR1 SGHRS, CDR2 YFSETQ. V was shortened by 0 bases and J by 0 bases, with 12 bases between the two germline ends. CDR3 in amino acids: CASSLAAGVSNTGELFF. For the CDR3, the DNA is TGCGCCAGCAGCTTGGCCGCCGGGGTGTCGAACACCGGGGAGCTGTTTTTT.

The gene calls are TRBV19 and TRBJ2-7, with D possibly TRBD1 on 5 matching bases. Trimming left V 4 bases short and J 6 bases short, with 10 bases between. The CDR3 consists of 12 residues. Germline loops: CDR1 LNHDA, CDR2 SQIVND (reference sequence). The CDR3 reads CASSTGSPEQYF. Written as DNA, the CDR3 is TGTGCCAGTAGTACAGGGTCCCCCGAGCAGTACTTC. The variable domain in full, with the rest retrieved from reference TRBV19 and TRBJ2-7, is DGGITQSPKYLFRKEGQNVTLSCEQNLNHDAMYWYRQDPGQGLRLIYYSQIVNDFQKGDIAEGYSVSREKKESFPLTVTSAQKNPTAFYLCASSTGSPEQYFGPGTRLTVT.

This clonotype was detected a few times. This chain joins TRBV6-2 or TRBV6-3 and TRBJ1-3; 8 bases line up with TRBD1. The CDR3 is made up of 14 amino acids. With V trimmed by 6 bases and J by 2 bases, 3 bases remained unmatched. Germline CDR1 MNHEY, CDR2 SVGEGT. The CDR3 loop reads CASRPQGAGNTIYF. CDR3 nucleotides: TGTGCCAGCAGGCCACAGGGGGCTGGAAACACCATATATTTT.

The table lists this clonotype with many counts. The V gene is TRBV6-5, the J gene TRBJ1-2; D not certain. Germline V gene lookup returns CDR1 MNHEY and CDR2 SVGAGI. The CDR3 extends over 15 amino acids. Trimming cost V 0 bases and J 1 base, with 9 bases left between them. CDR3: CASSYSWQDNYGYTF. Written as DNA, the CDR3 is TGTGCCAGCAGTTACTCCTGGCAGGATAACTATGGCTACACCTTC.

As concerns this clonotype: Because it lacks the conserved phenylalanine or tryptophan at the end, this CDR3 is likely a read error. This chain joins TRBV28 and TRBJ2-5; 8 bases line up with TRBD2. Germline V CDR1 and CDR2: MDHEN, SYDVKM. This CDR3 has 13 residues. The CDR3 nucleotides are TGTACCAGCAGCTTAGCGGGAAGAGAGACCCAGTACCTC. This encodes CTSSLAGRETQYL.

A note on this clonotype: A much larger clone differs by one base, so this may be a read error. Lacking the conserved final phenylalanine or tryptophan, this CDR3 likely reflects a read error. The V call is TRBV7-6, the J call TRBJ2-5, with D perhaps matching TRBD1 (6 bases). Germline V CDR1 and CDR2: SGHVS, FNYEAQ. Trimming pared 5 bases from V and 3 bases from J, leaving 19 bases between. CDR3 size: 16 residues. In DNA, the CDR3 is TGTGCCAGCAGCCTCAGGGGAGCCAACACAAAAGAGACCCAGTACCTC. Protein product: CASSLRGANTKETQYL.

This clonotype was observed at least ten times. The chain uses TRBV27 and TRBJ2-7; 12 positions match TRBD1. The germline V gene has CDR1 MNHEY and CDR2 SMNVEV (reference sequence). The trim removed 4 bases at V and 2 bases at J, leaving 9 bases unmatched. The CDR3 spans 17 residues. The CDR3 coding sequence is TGTGCCAGCAGTTCATATCCGGGACAGGGGGCGGCCTACGAGCAGTACTTC. This gives the protein CASSSYPGQGAAYEQYF.

On this clonotype: This may arise from a read error, as a much more abundant clone is one base away. Given the absence of the conserved phenylalanine or tryptophan at the CDR3 end, a read error is likely. The chain carries TRBV12-3 or TRBV12-4 and TRBJ2-7; D is unclear. This CDR3 has 13 amino acids. Trimming cost V 2 bases and J 0 bases, with 5 bases left between them. CDR3 DNA sequence: TGTGCCAGCAGTTTATGGACCTCCTACGAGCAGTACCTC. Protein product: CASSLWTSYEQYL.

This clonotype was seen at least ten times. V is TRBV12-3 or TRBV12-4 and J is TRBJ2-6; D tentatively reads TRBD1 or TRBD2 (5 bases each). This CDR3 has 20 residues. Trimming shortened V by 5 bases and J by 4 bases, and 27 bases separated the two germline ends. The chain's CDR3 is CASSHPGSQPLNPGANVLTF. The CDR3 DNA reads TGTGCCAGCAGTCACCCAGGGAGTCAGCCACTCAACCCCGGGGCCAACGTCCTGACTTTC.

At least ten counts were recorded for this clonotype. The junction does not match germline at one end; this may be a read error. The V gene is TRBV2, the J gene TRBJ1-1; 10 bases agree with TRBD1. CDR3 size: 14 residues. In germline, CDR1 is SNHLY, CDR2 FYNNEI. The CDR3 reads CASSTGQGYTEAFF. For the CDR3, the DNA is TGTGCCAGCAGTACGGGACAGGGGTACACTGAAGCCTTCTTT. Based on the CDR3 plus reference TRBV2 and TRBJ1-1, the full variable domain is EPEVTQTPSHQVTQMGQEVILRCVPISNHLYFYWYRQILGQKVEFLVSFYNNEISEKSEIFDDQFSVERPDGSNFTLKIRSTKLEDSAMYFCASSTGQGYTEAFFGQGTRLTVV.

Many counts were recorded for this clonotype. V usage is TRBV11-2 and J usage is TRBJ2-7; unclear D gene. The V gene's germline CDR1 is SGHAT and CDR2 FQNNGV. Between the trimmed V and J ends, which lost 7 bases and 6 bases, there was a span of 19 bases. The CDR3 covers 14 residues. In DNA, the CDR3 is TGTGCCAGCACCAGCGCCCCCGTTAGCCGCGAGCAGTACTTC. The encoded protein is CASTSAPVSREQYF.

This clonotype has ten or more counts. The chain recombines TRBV20-1 with TRBJ2-7; D gene uncertain. Germline values: CDR1 DFQATT, CDR2 SNEGSKA (reference sequence). This CDR3 has 13 residues. V shed 3 bases and J shed 2 bases, with 11 bases lying between them. In DNA form, the CDR3 reads TGCAGTGCTAGTCCTATGCGGCCCTACGAGCAGTACTTC. This codes for CSASPMRPYEQYF.

This clonotype was counted ten times or more. The V and J genes are TRBV5-4 and TRBJ2-3; D is possibly TRBD2 (6 bases). Germline V gene sequence: CDR1 SGHNT, CDR2 YYREEE (reference sequence). This CDR3 comprises 15 residues. V gave up 2 bases and J gave up 3 bases, with 13 bases separating them. CDR3 residues: CASSLREVGTDTQYF. For the CDR3, the DNA is TGTGCCAGCAGCTTAAGGGAGGTGGGGACAGATACGCAGTATTTT.

This clonotype was seen ten or more times. This chain links TRBV7-9 with TRBJ2-5; D uncertain. The V end lost 2 bases, the J end lost 5 bases, and 15 bases lay between the germline ends. In germline, CDR1 is SEHNR, CDR2 FQNEAQ (reference sequence). The CDR3 consists of 15 residues. The CDR3 here is CASSLSSLDAETQYF. DNA for the CDR3: TGTGCCAGCAGCTTATCTTCATTGGATGCGGAGACCCAGTACTTC.

This clonotype was observed a few times. V and J are TRBV6-1 and TRBJ1-1, with D unresolved. The V gene's germline CDR1 is MNHNS and CDR2 SASEGT. Trimming cost V 6 bases and J 5 bases, with 16 bases left between them. The CDR3 has 14 amino acids. This chain's CDR3 is CASSKDPRGTEAFF. In DNA form, the CDR3 reads TGTGCCAGCAGCAAGGACCCCCGCGGAACTGAAGCTTTCTTT.

This clonotype occurred many times. This rearrangement joins TRBV7-9 to TRBJ1-6; D may be TRBD1 (6 bases). The CDR3 runs 13 residues. The germline gives CDR1 SEHNR, CDR2 FQNEAQ (reference sequence). Between the trimmed V and J ends, which lost 3 bases and 8 bases, there was a span of 8 bases. The CDR3 DNA follows: TGTGCCAGCAGCTTGACAGGAGATTCACCCCTCCACTTT. Its protein product is CASSLTGDSPLHF.

This clonotype showed up just a few times. This chain joins TRBV5-1 and TRBJ2-2, with 8 bases identical to TRBD2. The V gene's germline CDR1 is SGHRS and CDR2 YFSETQ. The CDR3 runs to 16 residues. After removal of 4 bases from V and 5 bases from J, the junction contained 10 bases not matched to a gene. The CDR3 sequence is CASSQTSGVNTGELFF. In DNA form, the CDR3 reads TGCGCCAGCAGCCAAACTAGCGGAGTAAATACCGGGGAGCTGTTTTTT.

V gene TRBV27 combines with J gene TRBJ1-2, with D possibly being TRBD1 (5 bases). CDR1 and CDR2 from the germline V gene are MNHEY and SMNVEV (reference sequence). Trimming took off 4 bases at V and 8 bases at J, with 14 bases between the two ends. The CDR3 has 13 residues. The CDR3 DNA sequence: TGTGCCAGCAGTTCCTATCGACAGAGCGGCTACACCTTC. This translates into CASSSYRQSGYTF.

Only a few counts were recorded for this clonotype. CDR3 residues: CASRAFSGNTIYF. The CDR3 DNA follows: TGTGCCAGCAGGGCTTTCTCTGGAAACACCATATATTTT. The gene calls are TRBV3-1 and TRBJ1-3; D is unclear. The CDR3 totals 13 residues. CDR1 and CDR2 from the germline V gene are LGHDT and YNNKEL (reference sequence). V lost 6 bases and J lost 0, with 6 bases in between.

V is TRBV7-9 and J is TRBJ2-7, with 8 nucleotides matching TRBD1. Looked up from germline, CDR1 is SEHNR and CDR2 is FQNEAQ (reference sequence). V was pared by 5 bases and J by 1 base, with 16 bases of the junction left unmatched. The CDR3 is 18 amino acids. The CDR3 DNA sequence: TGTGCCAGCAGCCAAGACAGAGCAATAACAGGGGGTTCCTACGAGCAGTACTTC. Translation gives CASSQDRAITGGSYEQYF.

This clonotype appeared a few times. The gene calls are TRBV6-5 and TRBJ2-7; tentatively, D is TRBD2 (5 bases). The germline CDR1 and CDR2 sequences are MNHEY and SVGAGI. The V and J ends lost 1 base and 4 bases respectively, with 11 bases between them. This CDR3 spans 14 amino acids. The CDR3 is CASSYFGRGYEQYF. The DNA for the CDR3 is TGTGCCAGCAGTTACTTTGGACGCGGGTACGAGCAGTACTTC.